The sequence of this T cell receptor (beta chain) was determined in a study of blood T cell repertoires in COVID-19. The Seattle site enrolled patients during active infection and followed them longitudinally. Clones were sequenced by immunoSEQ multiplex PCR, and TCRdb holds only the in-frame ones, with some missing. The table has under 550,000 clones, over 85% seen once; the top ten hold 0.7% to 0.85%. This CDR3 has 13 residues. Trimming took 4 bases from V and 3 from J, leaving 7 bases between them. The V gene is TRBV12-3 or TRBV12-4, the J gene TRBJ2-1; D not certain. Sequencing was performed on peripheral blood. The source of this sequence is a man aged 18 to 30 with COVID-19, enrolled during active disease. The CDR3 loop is CASSSLRYNEQFF. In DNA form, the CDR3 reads TGTGCCAGCAGTTCACTCCGCTACAATGAGCAGTTCTTC.